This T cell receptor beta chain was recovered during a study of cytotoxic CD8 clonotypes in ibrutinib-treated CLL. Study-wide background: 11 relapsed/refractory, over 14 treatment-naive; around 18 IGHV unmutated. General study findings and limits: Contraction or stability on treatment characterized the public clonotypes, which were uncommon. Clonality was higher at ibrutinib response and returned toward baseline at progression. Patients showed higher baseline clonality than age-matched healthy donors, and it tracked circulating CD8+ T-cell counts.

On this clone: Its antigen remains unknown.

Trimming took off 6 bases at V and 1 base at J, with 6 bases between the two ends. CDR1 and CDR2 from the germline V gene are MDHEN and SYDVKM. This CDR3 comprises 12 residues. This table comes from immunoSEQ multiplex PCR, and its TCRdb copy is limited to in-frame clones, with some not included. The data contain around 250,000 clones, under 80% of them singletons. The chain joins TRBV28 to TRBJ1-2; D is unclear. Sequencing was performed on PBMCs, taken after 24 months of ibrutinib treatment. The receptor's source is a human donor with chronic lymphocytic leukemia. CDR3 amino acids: CASSYSNYGYTF. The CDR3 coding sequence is TGTGCCAGCAGCTACAGTAACTATGGCTACACCTTC.